These T cell receptor beta chains were read from a single sample in a study of control samples from healthy donors and cancer patients. Data came from immunoSEQ multiplex PCR; TCRdb stores just in-frame clones and leaves some out. The sample includes approximately 94,000 clones, approximately 91% seen only once; the top ten take over 0.85%. The material sequenced was blood. The receptors shown here come from a woman under 40 in good health. CDR3s include the opening cysteine and the closing phenylalanine or tryptophan. D genes are given only for firm matches. Size is stated for part of the rows, as once, few or many counts, or as a class when the clone is expanded.

size: .; J: TRBJ2-3; D: .; V: TRBV7-2; CDR3: CASSLGPSAGTQYF; DNA: TGTGCCAGCAGCTTAGGGCCCAGCGCTGGAACGCAGTATTTT
size: .; J: TRBJ1-2; D: .; V: TRBV6-5; CDR3: CASSPEGDYGYTF; DNA: TGTGCCAGCAGCCCCGAGGGGGACTATGGCTACACCTTC
size: .; J: TRBJ2-7; D: .; V: TRBV19; CDR3: CASRLGTDNDEQYF; DNA: TGTGCCAGTCGGCTCGGAACGGACAACGACGAGCAGTACTTC
size: few; J: TRBJ1-1; D: .; V: TRBV10-1; CDR3: CASRQGSAEAFF; DNA: TGCGCCAGCAGGCAGGGCTCGGCTGAAGCTTTCTTT
size: .; J: TRBJ2-5; D: TRBD1; V: TRBV5-1; CDR3: CASSWTGRETQYF; DNA: TGCGCCAGCAGCTGGACAGGGAGGGAGACCCAGTACTTC
size: .; J: TRBJ1-5; D: .; V: TRBV19; CDR3: CASSDKPGANQPQHF; DNA: TGTGCCAGTAGCGATAAGCCGGGGGCAAATCAGCCCCAGCATTTT
size: .; J: TRBJ2-7; D: .; V: TRBV6-6; CDR3: CASRDVNSYEQYF; DNA: TGTGCCAGCCGGGACGTAAATTCCTACGAGCAGTACTTC
size: .; J: TRBJ1-5; D: .; V: TRBV18; CDR3: CASSPLDDQPQHF; DNA: TGTGCCAGCTCACCCTTGGATGATCAGCCCCAGCATTTT
size: .; J: TRBJ1-6; D: .; V: TRBV28; CDR3: CASSLASGAAYNSPLHF; DNA: TGTGCCAGCAGTTTAGCTTCAGGGGCGGCCTATAATTCACCCCTCCACTTT
size: .; J: TRBJ2-1; D: .; V: TRBV5-6; CDR3: CASSLGLTGNEQFF; DNA: TGTGCCAGCAGCTTGGGCCTGACAGGCAATGAGCAGTTCTTC
size: once; J: TRBJ1-6; D: .; V: TRBV2; CDR3: CASSEGLSYNSPLHF; DNA: TGTGCCAGCAGTGAGGGCCTCTCCTATAATTCACCCCTCCACTTT
size: .; J: TRBJ2-3; D: .; V: TRBV15; CDR3: CATSRDSDSTDTQYF; DNA: TGTGCCACCAGCAGAGATAGCGACAGCACAGATACGCAGTATTTT
size: .; J: TRBJ2-1; D: .; V: TRBV6-1; CDR3: CASSDLLAVEQFF; DNA: TGTGCCAGCAGTGATTTGTTAGCGGTTGAGCAGTTCTTC
size: .; J: TRBJ2-1; D: .; V: TRBV5-1; CDR3: CASSKEVGPHNEQFF; DNA: TGCGCCAGCAGCAAGGAGGTCGGGCCCCACAATGAGCAGTTCTTC
size: once; J: TRBJ1-3; D: .; V: TRBV9; CDR3: CASSFSSGSSGNTIYF; DNA: TGTGCCAGCAGCTTCTCCTCGGGCAGCTCTGGAAACACCATATATTTT
size: .; J: TRBJ2-3; D: .; V: TRBV19; CDR3: CASSLGRNTDTQYF; DNA: TGTGCCAGTAGTCTGGGACGCAACACAGATACGCAGTATTTT
size: .; J: TRBJ2-3; D: .; V: TRBV14; CDR3: CASSQFRTDTQYF; DNA: TGTGCCAGCAGCCAATTTCGCACAGATACGCAGTATTTT
size: .; J: TRBJ1-6; D: TRBD1; V: TRBV7-8; CDR3: CASSLEGRGQTNSPLHF; DNA: TGTGCCAGCAGCTTAGAGGGCAGGGGGCAAACAAATTCACCCCTCCACTTT
size: .; J: TRBJ1-5; D: .; V: TRBV6-2/TRBV6-3; CDR3: CASSYSSNQPQHF; DNA: TGTGCCAGCAGTTACAGCAGCAATCAGCCCCAGCATTTT
size: .; J: TRBJ1-4; D: .; V: TRBV7-9; CDR3: CASSLRGGVPTNEKLFF; DNA: TGTGCCAGCAGCTTAAGGGGGGGCGTTCCAACTAATGAAAAACTGTTTTTT
size: .; J: TRBJ2-5; D: .; V: TRBV11-2; CDR3: CASSPARQVETQYF; DNA: TGTGCCAGCAGCCCAGCTCGACAGGTAGAGACCCAGTACTTC
size: .; J: TRBJ2-7; D: TRBD1; V: TRBV20-1; CDR3: CSASRSGQAAYEQYF; DNA: TGCAGTGCTAGTCGGTCGGGACAGGCAGCCTACGAGCAGTACTTC
size: .; J: TRBJ1-2; D: .; V: TRBV28; CDR3: CASSFGYYTINYGYTF; DNA: TGTGCCAGCAGTTTCGGGTATTACACCATTAACTATGGCTACACCTTC
size: .; J: TRBJ1-1; D: .; V: TRBV5-1; CDR3: CASSMTELNTEAFF; DNA: TGCGCCAGCAGCATGACAGAGTTGAACACTGAAGCTTTCTTT
size: .; J: TRBJ2-2; D: .; V: TRBV27; CDR3: CASSLTGMATGELFF; DNA: TGTGCCAGCAGTTTGACAGGAATGGCCACCGGGGAGCTGTTTTTT
size: .; J: TRBJ2-3; D: TRBD1; V: TRBV12-5; CDR3: CASGLDRGSMTDTQYF; DNA: TGTGCTAGTGGTTTGGACAGGGGTTCTATGACAGATACGCAGTATTTT
size: .; J: TRBJ1-5; D: .; V: TRBV6-4; CDR3: CAFLGAVGSNQPQHF; DNA: TGTGCCTTCCTAGGGGCGGTTGGGAGCAATCAGCCCCAGCATTTT
size: .; J: TRBJ1-1; D: .; V: TRBV7-3; CDR3: CASSPGPGRNEAFF; DNA: TGTGCCAGCAGTCCTGGACCGGGACGAAATGAAGCTTTCTTT
size: .; J: TRBJ1-3; D: .; V: TRBV19; CDR3: CASSIQGRNTIYF; DNA: TGTGCCAGTAGTATCCAGGGAAGAAACACCATATATTTT
size: .; J: TRBJ2-1; D: TRBD2; V: TRBV11-3; CDR3: CASSLSSGSVSEQFF; DNA: TGTGCCAGCAGCTTATCTAGCGGGAGTGTCAGTGAGCAGTTCTTC
size: .; J: TRBJ2-5; D: TRBD2; V: TRBV4-1; CDR3: CASSQPLAGEGETQYF; DNA: TGCGCCAGCAGCCAACCACTAGCGGGAGAAGGGGAGACCCAGTACTTC
size: .; J: TRBJ1-4; D: .; V: TRBV12-5; CDR3: CASGLGSANEKLFF; DNA: TGTGCTAGTGGTTTAGGATCCGCAAATGAAAAACTGTTTTTT
size: .; J: TRBJ2-2; D: .; V: TRBV7-2; CDR3: CASSRRSVNTGELFF; DNA: TGTGCCAGCAGCCGGAGATCTGTGAACACCGGGGAGCTGTTTTTT
size: .; J: TRBJ1-1; D: TRBD1; V: TRBV7-8; CDR3: CASSFPPYRDRGYTEAFF; DNA: TGTGCCAGCAGCTTTCCTCCGTACCGGGACAGGGGCTACACTGAAGCTTTCTTT
size: once; J: TRBJ2-7; D: TRBD2; V: TRBV3-1/TRBV3-2; CDR3: CASSQQLAGGNEQYF; DNA: TGTGCCAGCAGCCAACAACTAGCGGGAGGTAACGAGCAGTACTTC
size: .; J: TRBJ1-2; D: TRBD1; V: TRBV19; CDR3: CASSLKTGGNYGYTF; DNA: TGTGCCAGTAGTCTTAAGACAGGGGGCAACTATGGCTACACCTTC
size: .; J: TRBJ2-5; D: TRBD2; V: TRBV6-2/TRBV6-3; CDR3: CASSWTSGHDGRETQYF; DNA: TGTGCCAGCAGTTGGACTAGCGGCCATGATGGGCGAGAGACCCAGTACTTC
size: .; J: TRBJ2-2; D: .; V: TRBV2; CDR3: CASSETGIPGELFF; DNA: TGTGCCAGCAGTGAAACAGGGATCCCCGGGGAGCTGTTTTTT
size: .; J: TRBJ2-2; D: .; V: TRBV19; CDR3: CASRDYRTGELFF; DNA: TGTGCCAGTAGGGATTATCGGACCGGGGAGCTGTTTTTT
size: .; J: TRBJ2-2; D: .; V: TRBV24-1; CDR3: CATSGLTNTGELFF; DNA: TGTGCCACCAGTGGACTGACGAACACCGGGGAGCTGTTTTTT
size: .; J: TRBJ1-2; D: .; V: TRBV7-2; CDR3: CASSLGGTNYGYTF; DNA: TGTGCCAGCAGCTTAGGTGGGACTAACTATGGCTACACCTTC
size: .; J: TRBJ2-3; D: TRBD2; V: TRBV2; CDR3: CASRRLAGSFQQDTQYF; DNA: TGTGCCAGCAGACGGCTAGCGGGATCGTTCCAACAAGATACGCAGTATTTT
size: .; J: TRBJ2-1; D: .; V: TRBV5-1; CDR3: CASSLESRSSYNEQFF; DNA: TGCGCCAGCAGCTTGGAAAGCCGAAGCTCCTACAATGAGCAGTTCTTC
size: .; J: TRBJ1-2; D: .; V: TRBV5-6; CDR3: CASSLELGGNYGYTF; DNA: TGTGCCAGCAGCTTGGAGCTAGGGGGGAACTATGGCTACACCTTC
size: .; J: TRBJ1-1; D: TRBD1; V: TRBV6-5; CDR3: CASSSRQGTEAFF; DNA: TGTGCCAGCAGTTCCCGACAGGGCACTGAAGCTTTCTTT
size: .; J: TRBJ1-1; D: .; V: TRBV27; CDR3: CASSPPPGTEAFF; DNA: TGTGCCAGCAGTCCTCCCCCCGGGACTGAAGCTTTCTTT